This T cell receptor beta chain was sequenced in a study of blood T cell repertoires in COVID-19. Germline V gives CDR1 LNHDA, CDR2 SQIVND (reference sequence). The CDR3 sequence is 16 residues long. V dropped 5 bases and J dropped 1; count of bases not matched to a gene: 7. Sequencing used immunoSEQ multiplex PCR; TCRdb keeps in-frame clones, though not all of them. This table has approximately 100,000 clones, around 82% appearing once. The chain employs TRBV19 and TRBJ1-1, with 10 bases that match TRBD1. The source material was peripheral blood. The receptor was derived from a man in his sixties with acute or convalescent COVID-19. This chain's CDR3 is CASSLDRGAANTEAFF. The DNA of the CDR3 is TGTGCCAGTAGTTTGGACAGGGGGGCCGCGAACACTGAAGCTTTCTTT.